Listed below are T cell receptor beta chains from one sample, sequenced in a study of T-cell reconstitution after alpha-beta-depleted transplantation in children. TCRdb reprocessed the PCR reads via MiXCR and lists one record per CDR3 protein. The top ten clones hold approximately 51% of a sample with roughly 7,900 distinct CDR3 sequences, approximately 11% of them seen once. Sequenced material: PBMCs, mostly from graft donor cells, taken 60 days after TCRalphabeta/CD19-depleted stem cell transplant. These receptors were taken from a patient aged 2 to 9 who had a stem cell transplant for inherited bone marrow failure, so the T cells may come from the graft donor. The CDR3 runs from the conserved cysteine through the conserved F or W. The order of the fields is clone size, J gene, V gene, D gene, CDR3 DNA, CDR3 protein. D genes are given only for firm matches. A row's size may be missing; if present it is once, few, many or a size class.

size: NA; J: TRBJ1-1; V: TRBV5-1; D: NA; DNA: TGCGCCAGCAGCTTGGTACAGTACACTGAAGCTTTCTTT; CDR3: CASSLVQYTEAFF
size: many; J: TRBJ1-4; V: TRBV5-1; D: NA; DNA: TGCGCCAGCAGCACACCGCCCTACGAAAAACTGTTTTTT; CDR3: CASSTPPYEKLFF
size: many; J: TRBJ2-7; V: TRBV5-1; D: NA; DNA: TGCGCCAGCAGCTTGTTTCCGGGGACGGAGACCTACGAGCAGTACTTC; CDR3: CASSLFPGTETYEQYF
size: once; J: TRBJ1-1; V: TRBV27; D: TRBD1; DNA: TGTGCCATCAGTTTTATCACGACAGGGGTCACTGAAGCTTTCTTT; CDR3: CAISFITTGVTEAFF
size: many; J: TRBJ2-2; V: TRBV5-4; D: NA; DNA: TGTGCCAGCAGCTTCGGGGCAGCTGGCACCGGGGAGCTGTTTTTT; CDR3: CASSFGAAGTGELFF
size: many; J: TRBJ2-3; V: TRBV2; D: NA; DNA: TGTGCCAGCAGTGAAGAATATAGCACAGATACGCAGTATTTT; CDR3: CASSEEYSTDTQYF
size: many; J: TRBJ2-1; V: TRBV6-6; D: NA; DNA: TGTGCCAGCAGTTCGGGACTTCCACAGTTCTTC; CDR3: CASSSGLPQFF
size: NA; J: TRBJ2-1; V: TRBV5-2; D: NA; DNA: TGTGCCATGGGCCCTGGCGGCTCGAGCTCCTACAATGAGCAGTTCTTC; CDR3: CAMGPGGSSSYNEQFF
size: many; J: TRBJ1-1; V: TRBV20-1; D: TRBD1; DNA: TGCAGTGCTGGACAGGGTTTGAACACTGAAGCTTTCTTT; CDR3: CSAGQGLNTEAFF
size: many; J: TRBJ2-1; V: TRBV20-1; D: TRBD2; DNA: TGCAGTGCTAGCGGGAGGGCCTACAATGAGCAGTTCTTC; CDR3: CSASGRAYNEQFF
size: many; J: TRBJ2-2; V: TRBV7-2; D: NA; DNA: TGTGCCAGCAGCTTCCCGAACACCGGGGAGCTGTTTTTT; CDR3: CASSFPNTGELFF
size: many; J: TRBJ2-1; V: TRBV6-2/TRBV6-3; D: TRBD2; DNA: TGTGCCAGCAGTTACTCGGCGGGAGCTGAGCAGTTCTTC; CDR3: CASSYSAGAEQFF
size: many; J: TRBJ1-2; V: TRBV7-2; D: NA; DNA: TGTGCCAGCAGCTTAGGGTTCAGCTATGGCTACACCTTC; CDR3: CASSLGFSYGYTF
size: medium-sized; J: TRBJ2-5; V: TRBV7-9; D: NA; DNA: TGTGCCAGCAGCTTAGACCCCTCGTACCAAGAGACCCAGTACTTC; CDR3: CASSLDPSYQETQYF
size: many; J: TRBJ1-4; V: TRBV5-8; D: NA; DNA: TGTGCCGGCAGCTGGGGAACTAATGAAAAACTGTTTTTT; CDR3: CAGSWGTNEKLFF
size: many; J: TRBJ2-5; V: TRBV6-2/TRBV6-3; D: NA; DNA: TGTGCCAGCAGCCAAATGGACAGCAGAGGGGAGACCCAGTACTTC; CDR3: CASSQMDSRGETQYF
size: medium-sized; J: TRBJ1-1; V: TRBV18; D: NA; DNA: TGTGCCAGCTCACGGGCTCTCGGAAGGCCTTTCTTT; CDR3: CASSRALGRPFF
size: many; J: TRBJ2-2; V: TRBV29-1; D: TRBD1; DNA: TGCAGCTACCGGGACAGGGGGAACACCGGGGAGCTGTTTTTT; CDR3: CSYRDRGNTGELFF
size: NA; J: TRBJ2-7; V: TRBV5-4; D: TRBD2; DNA: TGTGCCAGCAGCCCCGGGGGACTAGCGTCCCACGAGCAGTACTTC; CDR3: CASSPGGLASHEQYF
size: many; J: TRBJ1-2; V: TRBV7-9; D: NA; DNA: TGTGCCAGCAGCCCCCTGGGTTCGGGTGGGTATGGCTACACCTTC; CDR3: CASSPLGSGGYGYTF
size: many; J: TRBJ1-1; V: TRBV27; D: NA; DNA: TGTGCCAGCAATCCAGGCTTGACGGTGACTGAAGCTTTCTTT; CDR3: CASNPGLTVTEAFF
size: many; J: TRBJ2-7; V: TRBV5-6; D: TRBD2; DNA: TGTGCCAGCAGCTCCTATATTACTAGCGGGATTACGGAGCAGTACTTC; CDR3: CASSSYITSGITEQYF